Below, 16 T cell receptor beta chains from the same sample are listed, as sequenced in a study of blood T cell repertoires in COVID-19. Libraries were prepared by immunoSEQ multiplex PCR; TCRdb keeps only in-frame clonotypes and omits some of them. The sample lists some 87,000 clones, around 78% occurring once. The specimen sequenced was peripheral blood. The receptors stem from a human donor in a cohort sampled during active COVID-19.

The V gene is TRBV18, the J gene TRBJ1-2, with TRBD1 matching 8 bases. This CDR3 contains 16 residues. V lost 2 bases and J lost 7; bases outside the gene matches: 12. The V gene's germline CDR1 is KGHSH and CDR2 LQKENI. The CDR3 protein is CASSPGKDRASTGYTF. CDR3 DNA sequence: TGTGCCAGCTCACCAGGAAAGGACAGGGCGAGTACTGGCTACACCTTC.

V gene TRBV28 combines with J gene TRBJ2-1; 10 bases match TRBD2. The CDR3 is 15 residues long. From germline, CDR1 is MDHEN and CDR2 SYDVKM. With V trimmed by 2 bases and J by 4 bases, 2 bases remained unmatched. The CDR3 DNA is TGTGCCAGCAGTTTACGGACTAGCGGTTACAATGAGCAGTTCTTC. As protein: CASSLRTSGYNEQFF.

The chain carries TRBV6-2 or TRBV6-3 and TRBJ2-1; TRBD2 is a possible D gene (5 bases). This CDR3 comprises 17 residues. Germline V gene data show CDR1 as MNHEY and CDR2 as SVGEGT. The V end was cut by 4 bases, the J end by 9 bases, with 25 bases between. CDR3 sequence: CASSSLVRASSTGEQFF. For the CDR3, the DNA is TGTGCCAGCAGTTCCCTGGTGAGGGCTAGCAGCACGGGTGAGCAGTTCTTC.

The rearrangement links TRBV10-3 to TRBJ2-7, with D possibly being TRBD2 (7 bases). The germline V and J ends were trimmed by 5 bases and 6 bases, with 11 bases remaining between them. The CDR3 has 12 residues. Germline V CDR1 and CDR2: ENHRY, SYGVKD. The CDR3 region has the DNA TGTGCCATCAGTAGGGGGGGAACCGAGCAGTACGTC. It yields the protein CAISRGGTEQYV.

The chain couples TRBV5-1 to TRBJ2-1; maybe TRBD2 (7 bases). Per germline, CDR1 SGHRS and CDR2 YFSETQ. V was clipped by 1 base and J by 3 bases, with 11 bases between them. CDR3 length: 15 amino acids. CDR3 sequence (DNA): TGCGCCAGCAGCTTGAGGGGGGGTGTCTACAATGAGCAGTTCTTC. It translates to CASSLRGGVYNEQFF. The full variable domain, rest sourced from reference TRBV5-1 and TRBJ2-1, is KAGVTQTPRYLIKTRGQQVTLSCSPISGHRSVSWYQQTPGQGLQFLFEYFSETQRNKGNFPGRFSGRQFSNSRSEMNVSTLELGDSALYLCASSLRGGVYNEQFFGPGTRLTVL.

The rearrangement joins TRBV7-9 to TRBJ1-2, with 10 nucleotides matching TRBD1. Unmatched junction bases numbered 7, after V lost 5 bases and J lost 1 base. The CDR3 has 16 amino acids. CDR1 is SEHNR, CDR2 FQNEAQ, per germline (reference sequence). CDR3 DNA sequence: TGTGCCAGCAGCATGACCGGGACAGGGGTTAACTATGGCTACACCTTC. This sequence encodes CASSMTGTGVNYGYTF.

This clone has a handful of counts. The genes are TRBV6-2 or TRBV6-3 and TRBJ2-1, with 8 bases lining up with TRBD1. This CDR3 is built from 15 residues. CDR1 is MNHEY and CDR2 is SVGEGT in the germline V gene. Unmatched junction bases numbered 11, after V lost 6 bases and J lost 7 bases. The CDR3 protein is CASSFTGQGGNEQFF. DNA for the CDR3: TGTGCCAGCAGCTTTACCGGACAGGGCGGAAATGAGCAGTTCTTC.

As for this clone: The same CDR3 arises from other DNA sequences in this sample as well. The chain uses TRBV5-1 and TRBJ2-6, with D perhaps matching TRBD2 (5 bases). Germline CDR1 and CDR2: SGHRS and YFSETQ. V was trimmed by 2 bases and J by 4 bases, leaving 10 bases between them. The CDR3 is 15 residues long. For the CDR3, the DNA is TGCGCCAGCAGCTTTGGGTCTAGCGGGGCCAACGTCCTGACTTTC. This gives the protein CASSFGSSGANVLTF.

V and J are TRBV7-8 and TRBJ2-1; 14 positions agree with TRBD2. The V segment lost 5 bases and the J segment 0 bases; nucleotides outside the gene matches: 6. This CDR3 comprises 18 residues. Germline V lookup: CDR1 SGHVS, CDR2 FQNEAQ. CDR3 DNA sequence: TGTGCCAGCAGCCCCGGGACTAGCGGGGGCCCCTCCTACAATGAGCAGTTCTTC. It codes for CASSPGTSGGPSYNEQFF. Looking up the rest from reference TRBV7-8 and TRBJ2-1 gives the full variable domain: GAGVSQSPRYKVAKRGQDVALRCDPISGHVSLFWYQQALGQGPEFLTYFQNEAQLDKSGLPSDRFFAERPEGSVSTLKIQRTQQEDSAVYLCASSPGTSGGPSYNEQFFGPGTRLTVL.

The chain links TRBV7-9 to TRBJ2-7; D gene unclear. CDR3 length equals 12 residues. CDR1 SEHNR and CDR2 FQNEAQ come from the germline V gene (reference sequence). V was clipped by 5 bases and J by 0 bases, with 5 bases between them. CDR3: CASSTASYEQYV. For the CDR3, the DNA is TGTGCCAGCAGCACAGCCTCCTACGAGCAGTACGTC.

This sequence joins TRBV19 and TRBJ2-3, with TRBD2 matching over 10 bases. Germline V gene lookup returns CDR1 LNHDA and CDR2 SQIVND (reference sequence). The junction had 7 bases not matched to a gene; V was cut back by 3 bases and J by 1 base. The CDR3 consists of 17 residues. The CDR3 region is CASSIPTSGPRTDTQYF. As DNA, the CDR3 is TGTGCCAGTAGTATCCCGACTAGCGGGCCCCGCACAGATACGCAGTATTTT. The entire variable domain, with the rest obtained from reference TRBV19 and TRBJ2-3, is as follows: DGGITQSPKYLFRKEGQNVTLSCEQNLNHDAMYWYRQDPGQGLRLIYYSQIVNDFQKGDIAEGYSVSREKKESFPLTVTSAQKNPTAFYLCASSIPTSGPRTDTQYFGPGTRLTVL.

This chain links TRBV30 with TRBJ2-7; 8 bases fit TRBD2. Germline CDR1 reads GTSNPN; CDR2 reads SVGIG (reference sequence). CDR3 size: 13 residues. The ends lost 5 bases at V and 2 bases at J; junction bases unmatched: 5. The CDR3 sequence: CAWGGGPTYEQYF. The CDR3 nucleotides are TGTGCCTGGGGCGGGGGGCCCACCTACGAGCAGTACTTC.

V usage is TRBV9 and J usage is TRBJ2-6; D might be TRBD1 (5 bases). CDR3 size: 15 residues. CDR1 and CDR2 (germline): SGDLS, YYNGEE. Deletions cut 4 bases from V and 1 base from J, with 9 bases between. The CDR3, as DNA: TGTGCCAGCAGCTTGCAGGGTTCTGGGGCCAACGTCCTGACTTTC. Encoded protein: CASSLQGSGANVLTF.

CDR3 loop: CATSDFTSGVGNEQFF. The CDR3 DNA follows: TGTGCCACCAGTGATTTCACTAGCGGGGTAGGTAATGAGCAGTTCTTC. The genes are TRBV24-1 and TRBJ2-1; 10 bases fit TRBD2. Germline trimming cut 1 base from V and 7 bases from J; bases unmatched to any gene: 6. This CDR3 contains 16 residues. Germline V gives CDR1 KGHDR, CDR2 SFDVKD.

J is TRBJ2-1 and V is TRBV10-1, with TRBD2 matching over 14 bases. J lost 8 bases, V lost 8 bases, and 5 bases had no gene match. The CDR3 totals 14 residues. Germline lookup yields CDR1 WNHNN and CDR2 SYGVQD (reference sequence). The CDR3 coding sequence is TGCGCCAGCCTTGGGACTAGCGGGAGTTATGAGCAGTTCTTC. Protein sequence: CASLGTSGSYEQFF.

In its sample, this clone was seen once. J is TRBJ1-1 and V is TRBV2; D gene unclear. Germline CDR1 and CDR2: SNHLY and FYNNEI. V lost 4 bases, J lost 3 bases, and 3 bases lay in between. This CDR3 is built from 11 residues. The CDR3 reads CASSVYTEAFF. DNA of the CDR3: TGTGCCAGCAGTGTCTACACTGAAGCTTTCTTT.